This TCR beta chain was recorded in a study of T-cell reconstitution after alpha-beta-depleted transplantation in children. The library targeted TCRbeta and was prepared with unique molecular identifiers. TCRdb passed the PCR reads through MiXCR, listing each CDR3 protein once. The sample lists 200,000 to 300,000 distinct CDR3 sequences; 12% were seen once. CDR3 length: 12 residues. Germline V CDR1 and CDR2: SGHRS, YFSETQ. The V end was cut by 4 bases, the J end by 7 bases, with 11 bases between. This clonotype was seen repeatedly, ten times or more. The chain employs TRBV5-1 and TRBJ1-2; no clear D. The origin of this receptor is a human donor who donated a stem cell graft to a child with acute lymphoblastic leukemia. Here the sequenced sample was PBMCs from the stem cell graft donor, taken from the stem cell graft. The CDR3 DNA reads as TGCGCCAGCAGCCCCGATTTCCTTGGCTACACCTTC. As protein: CASSPDFLGYTF.